This T cell receptor (beta chain) was captured by sequencing in a study of blood T cells in healthy people across ages. Regarding the study as a whole: The lack of PBMC sorting stopped any conclusive naive versus antigen-experienced comparison. No one knew whether donors had CMV, which possibly confounded expanded clonotype changes.

The CDR3 covers 15 residues. Trimming took 4 bases from V and 4 from J; bases not matched to a gene: 2. Germline values: CDR1 KGHDR, CDR2 SFDVKD. PBMCs numbering at least 7 million were isolated per sample. Comment on this clonotype: The antigen is unknown.

A second roughly 7 to 12 cycle PCR used barcoded and J-beta primers. Each cDNA was tagged by a template-switch adaptor containing 12 random nucleotides. Each CDR3 protein gets one entry after TCRdb re-called the 5' RACE reads with MiXCR. The table includes hundreds of thousands of distinct CDR3 sequences, around two fifths detected once. The sample taken for sequencing was blood. This chain joins TRBV24-1 and TRBJ2-3, with TRBD1 matching over 12 bases. The TCR originated in a man older than 75 in good health. CDR3 sequence: CATSEGTGGADTQYF. CDR3 DNA sequence: TGTGCCACCAGTGAGGGGACAGGGGGCGCAGATACGCAGTATTTT.